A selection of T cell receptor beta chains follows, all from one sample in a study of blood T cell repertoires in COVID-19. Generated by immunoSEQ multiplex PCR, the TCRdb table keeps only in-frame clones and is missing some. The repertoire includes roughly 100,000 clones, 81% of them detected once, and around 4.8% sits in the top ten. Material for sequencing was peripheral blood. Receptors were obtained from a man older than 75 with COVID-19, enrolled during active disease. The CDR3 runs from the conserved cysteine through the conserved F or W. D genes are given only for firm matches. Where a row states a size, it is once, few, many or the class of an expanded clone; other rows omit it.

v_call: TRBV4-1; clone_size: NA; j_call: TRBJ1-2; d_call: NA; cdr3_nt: TGCGCCAGCAGCCTGGGGCGGCCCCTTGAAGGCTACACCTTC; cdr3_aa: CASSLGRPLEGYTF
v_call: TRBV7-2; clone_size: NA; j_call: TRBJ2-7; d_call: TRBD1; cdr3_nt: TGTGCCAGCAGCTTAGCGGGGACAGGGGCATACGAGCAGTACTTC; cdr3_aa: CASSLAGTGAYEQYF
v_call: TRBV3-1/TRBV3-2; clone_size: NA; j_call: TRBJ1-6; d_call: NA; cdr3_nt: TGTGCCAGCAGCCAATCGAGGGATTCACCCCTCCACTTT; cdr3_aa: CASSQSRDSPLHF
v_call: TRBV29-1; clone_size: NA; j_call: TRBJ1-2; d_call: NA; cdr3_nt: TGCAGCGTTCCACAGAGAATCTATGGCTACACCTTC; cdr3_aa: CSVPQRIYGYTF
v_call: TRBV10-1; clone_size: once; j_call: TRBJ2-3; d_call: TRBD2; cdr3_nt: TGCGCCAGCAGCCCCGCGGGGGGGTTAACAGATACGCAGTATTTT; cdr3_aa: CASSPAGGLTDTQYF
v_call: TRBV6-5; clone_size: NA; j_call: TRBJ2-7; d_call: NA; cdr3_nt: TGTGCCAGCCGTATTAGCTCCTACGAGCAGTACTTC; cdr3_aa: CASRISSYEQYF
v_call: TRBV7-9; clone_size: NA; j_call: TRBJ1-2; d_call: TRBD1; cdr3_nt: TGTGCCAGCAGCCGGACAGGAGCCTATGGCTACACCTTC; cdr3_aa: CASSRTGAYGYTF
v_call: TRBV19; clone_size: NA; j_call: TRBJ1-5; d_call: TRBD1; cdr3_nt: TGTGCCAGTAGTATAACGGGACAGGGGGCACATCAGCCCCAGCATTTT; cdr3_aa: CASSITGQGAHQPQHF
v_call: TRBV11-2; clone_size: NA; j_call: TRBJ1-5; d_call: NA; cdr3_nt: TGTGCCAGCAGCTTAGGCGGGGGTAATCAGCCCCAGCATTTT; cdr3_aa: CASSLGGGNQPQHF
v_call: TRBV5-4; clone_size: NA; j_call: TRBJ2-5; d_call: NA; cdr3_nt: TGTGCCAGCAGCCACGCAGCGGGTTTGGGGGAGACCCAGTACTTC; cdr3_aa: CASSHAAGLGETQYF
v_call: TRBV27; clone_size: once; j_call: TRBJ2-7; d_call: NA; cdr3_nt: TGTGCCAGCAGTTTGGACAGAGCCTACGAGCAGTACTTC; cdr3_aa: CASSLDRAYEQYF